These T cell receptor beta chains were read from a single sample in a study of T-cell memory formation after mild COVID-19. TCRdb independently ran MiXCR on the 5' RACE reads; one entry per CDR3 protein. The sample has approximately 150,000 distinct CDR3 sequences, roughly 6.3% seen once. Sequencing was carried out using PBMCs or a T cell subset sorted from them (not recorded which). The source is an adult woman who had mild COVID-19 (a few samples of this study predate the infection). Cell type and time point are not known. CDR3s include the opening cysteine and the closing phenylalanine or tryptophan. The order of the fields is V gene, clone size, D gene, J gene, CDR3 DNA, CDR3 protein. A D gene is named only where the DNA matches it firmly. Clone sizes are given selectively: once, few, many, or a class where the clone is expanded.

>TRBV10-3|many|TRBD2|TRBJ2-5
TGTGCCATCAGCCGACTAGCGGGGAAAGAGACCCAGTACTTC
CAISRLAGKETQYF
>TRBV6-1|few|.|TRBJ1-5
TGTGCCAGCAGGGTACGGGGGCTAGGTCAGCCCCAGCATTTT
CASRVRGLGQPQHF
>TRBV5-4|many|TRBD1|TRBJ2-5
TGTGCCAGCAGCAGGGGACAGAAAGAGACCCAGTACTTC
CASSRGQKETQYF
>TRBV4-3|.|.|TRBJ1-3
TGCGCCAGCAGCCAAGATTCCGGGGCAGGAAACACCATATATTTT
CASSQDSGAGNTIYF
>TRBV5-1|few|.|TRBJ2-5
TGCGCCAGCAGCTTGGCCTTTCAGTACCAAGAGACCCAGTACTTC
CASSLAFQYQETQYF
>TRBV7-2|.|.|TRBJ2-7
TGTGCCAGCAGCGTAACGGACTTCTCACCGGGCTACGAGCAGTACTTC
CASSVTDFSPGYEQYF
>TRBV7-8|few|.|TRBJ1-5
TGTGCCAGCACCCTAGGGGACAATCAGCCCCAGCATTTT
CASTLGDNQPQHF
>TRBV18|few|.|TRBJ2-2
TGTGCCAGCTCACCACCGGGATCAGGGAACACCGGGGAGCTGTTTTTT
CASSPPGSGNTGELFF
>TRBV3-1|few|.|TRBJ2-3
TGTGCCAGCAGCCAAGACCACACCACGGGCACAGATACGCAGTATTTT
CASSQDHTTGTDTQYF
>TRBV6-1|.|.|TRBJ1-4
TGTGCCAGCAGTGCCACAATAGGAAAACTGTTTTTT
CASSATIGKLFF
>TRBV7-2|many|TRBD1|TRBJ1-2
TGTGCCAGCAGCTTAGTTGGGACAGGAAATAACTATGGCTACACCTTC
CASSLVGTGNNYGYTF
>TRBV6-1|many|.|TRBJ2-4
TGTGCCAGCAGTGAAGGGCTAGGGAACATTCAGTACTTC
CASSEGLGNIQYF
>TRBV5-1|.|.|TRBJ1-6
TGCGCCAGCACCTCGGGGGTTAATTCACCCCTCCACTTT
CASTSGVNSPLHF
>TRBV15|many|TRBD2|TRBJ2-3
TGTGCCACCAGCAGATTAGCGGGGGGGCTCACAGATACGCAGTATTTT
CATSRLAGGLTDTQYF
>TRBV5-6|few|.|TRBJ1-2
TGTGCCAGCAGCAAACTCCGTACAATGGGCTATGGCTACACCTTC
CASSKLRTMGYGYTF
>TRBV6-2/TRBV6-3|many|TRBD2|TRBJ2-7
TGTGCCAGCAGTCGCCGACTAGCGGGAGGCCATCTCAGTTCCTACGAGCAGTACTTC
CASSRRLAGGHLSSYEQYF
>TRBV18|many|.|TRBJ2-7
TGTGCCAGCTCGCCACAGGGACCCGAGCAGTACTTC
CASSPQGPEQYF
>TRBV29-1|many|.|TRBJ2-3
TGCAGCGCCCAGGAGGGGTTGGGTACGCAGTATTTT
CSAQEGLGTQYF
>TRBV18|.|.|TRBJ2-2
TGTGCCAGCTCACCATTAAGCGGAGGGGGCGCCGGGGAGCTGTTTTTT
CASSPLSGGGAGELFF
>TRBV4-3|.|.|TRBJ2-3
TGCGCCAGCAGCCAATTCGAGGAGGGGCGCCGCTATTTT
CASSQFEEGRRYF
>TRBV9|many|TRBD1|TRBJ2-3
TGTGCCAGCAGCGCGGGACAGGGGTTTGGCCCAGATACGCAGTATTTT
CASSAGQGFGPDTQYF
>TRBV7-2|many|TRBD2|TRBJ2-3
TGTGCCAGCCGACTAGCGGGGGCAGATACGCAGTATTTT
CASRLAGADTQYF
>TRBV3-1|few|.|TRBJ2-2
TGTGCCAGCAGCTACGGGATTCTGAACACCGGGGAGCTGTTTTTT
CASSYGILNTGELFF
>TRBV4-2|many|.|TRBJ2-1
TGTGCCAGCAGCCAAGGGAGGGCTTCCGAGCAGTTCTTC
CASSQGRASEQFF
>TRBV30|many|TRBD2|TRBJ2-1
TGTGCCTGGAGTGGCGGGAGTGAGCAGTTCTTC
CAWSGGSEQFF
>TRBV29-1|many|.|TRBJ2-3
TGCAGCGTTGCCCAGGGGCATGGGACGCAGTATTTT
CSVAQGHGTQYF
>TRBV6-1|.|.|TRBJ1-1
TGTGCCAGCAGTGCAAGTCCGGGCCTCCTCGGGTGGGACACTGAAGCTTTCTTT
CASSASPGLLGWDTEAFF
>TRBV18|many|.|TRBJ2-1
TGTGCCAGCTCCCCGGGGACCTCCCCTGAGCAGTTCTTC
CASSPGTSPEQFF
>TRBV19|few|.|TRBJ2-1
TGTGCCAGTAGTACCCGGAGGGATGAGCAGTTCTTC
CASSTRRDEQFF
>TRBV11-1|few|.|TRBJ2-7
TGTGCCAGCAGCTTTAATGGGAGGTACGAGCAGTACTTC
CASSFNGRYEQYF
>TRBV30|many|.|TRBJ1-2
TGTGCCTGGAGTGAGGGGGTTGGAGGGACCTATGGCTACACCTTC
CAWSEGVGGTYGYTF
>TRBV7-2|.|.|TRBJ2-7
TGTGCCAGCAGCCCAAGCCAGGGGCAGTACGAGCAGTACTTC
CASSPSQGQYEQYF
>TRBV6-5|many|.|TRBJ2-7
TGTGCCAGCACGAACAGGGAATACGAGCAGTACTTC
CASTNREYEQYF
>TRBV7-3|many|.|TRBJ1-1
TGTGCCAGCAGCTTACTTGGCATGAACACTGAAGCTTTCTTT
CASSLLGMNTEAFF
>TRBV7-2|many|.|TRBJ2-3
TGTGCCAGCAGCTTACCCGGGGGACATACGCAGTATTTT
CASSLPGGHTQYF